In its sample, the clone carrying this TCR beta chain was seen a few times. As yet, its antigen is unknown. The entry originates in a study of T-cell reconstitution after alpha-beta-depleted transplantation in children. Broader study findings: Newly generated T cells supplied most T-cell counts and diversity one year post-transplant. Approximately two months post-transplant, alpha-beta T cells reportedly originated from several hundred expanded graft clones. Surviving thymic progenitors and recipient T cells were the source of high TCRbeta diversity at day 60 in some patients.

V lost 2 bases and J lost 6, with 13 bases in between. Looked up from germline, CDR1 is LGHDT and CDR2 is YNNKEL (reference sequence). The CDR3 totals 14 residues. A library of TCRbeta sequences, prepared with unique molecular identifiers, was generated. MiXCR was run by TCRdb on the PCR reads, yielding one entry per CDR3 protein. Of fewer than 550,000 distinct CDR3 sequences in the sample, 9.5% to 12% were seen once. The sample consisted of PBMCs, mostly from graft donor cells, taken 180 days after TCRalphabeta/CD19-depleted stem cell transplant. This chain connects TRBV3-1 to TRBJ1-2; D may be TRBD1 (5 bases). The origin of this receptor is a female patient between 2 and 15 years old who had a stem cell transplant for aplastic anemia, so the T cells may come from the graft donor. The CDR3 nucleotides read TGTGCCAGCAGCCAACTGACGGGGACGGATGGCTACACCTTC. It specifies CASSQLTGTDGYTF.